Following are 26 T cell receptor beta chains from one sample sequenced in a study of blood T cell repertoires in COVID-19. Only in-frame clones appear in the TCRdb table, and some are missing; sequencing was by immunoSEQ multiplex PCR. This sample has approximately 100,000 clones, with roughly nine tenths found just once. The sequenced sample consisted of peripheral blood. All receptors come from a man aged 60 to 69 with acute or convalescent COVID-19.

The rearrangement joins TRBV7-9 to TRBJ2-1, with 7 nucleotides matching TRBD2. V lost 5 bases and J lost 8; bases outside the gene matches: 12. The CDR3 loop spans 15 amino acids. The V gene's germline CDR1 is SEHNR and CDR2 FQNEAQ (reference sequence). CDR3 sequence: CASSMGRESRDEQFF. The CDR3, as DNA: TGTGCCAGCAGCATGGGGCGGGAGAGCCGGGATGAGCAGTTCTTC.

The rearrangement links TRBV7-9 to TRBJ2-5; the D gene is possibly TRBD2 (6 bases). Germline CDR1 and CDR2: SEHNR and FQNEAQ (reference sequence). The V end lost 1 base, the J end lost 7 bases, and 13 bases lay between the germline ends. The CDR3 loop spans 14 amino acids. This CDR3 reads CASSLVSGSGTQYF. CDR3 coding DNA: TGTGCCAGCAGCTTAGTTTCCGGGAGTGGGACCCAGTACTTC.

This clone is a singleton in its sample. The CDR3 DNA follows: TGTGCCAGCAGCCTACCCGGACAGGGGGGAGAAAAACTGTTTTTT. Amino acid sequence: CASSLPGQGGEKLFF. V gene TRBV3-1 (or the pseudogene TRBV3-2) combines with J gene TRBJ1-4; 10 bases map to TRBD1. The V and J ends lost 4 bases and 8 bases, in that order; junction bases with no gene match: 7. The CDR3 runs 15 residues. The germline V gene has CDR1 LGHDT and CDR2 YNNKEL (reference sequence).

The V gene is TRBV7-2, the J gene TRBJ2-7; 10 positions match TRBD1. The CDR3 runs 16 residues. The trim removed 1 base at V and 2 bases at J, leaving 5 bases unmatched. Germline assignment: CDR1 SGHTA and CDR2 FQGNSA. This CDR3 reads CASSLGAGQGAYEQYV. The CDR3 bases are TGTGCCAGCAGCTTAGGGGCAGGACAGGGGGCCTACGAGCAGTACGTC.

This chain uses TRBV7-3 with TRBJ2-1; TRBD2 matches 7 bases. CDR1 SGHTA and CDR2 FQGTGA come from the germline V gene. CDR3 size: 13 residues. Germline trimming cut 2 bases from V and 7 bases from J; bases unmatched to any gene: 2. The CDR3 nucleotides are TGTGCCAGCAGCTTACGGACTAGTAATGAGCAGTTCTTC. This codes for CASSLRTSNEQFF.

Concerning this clone: This CDR3 is also generated by other DNA sequences in the sample. This chain connects TRBV15 to TRBJ1-1; perhaps TRBD1 as D (5 bases). The CDR3 sequence is 13 residues long. The ends were cut back, 1 base at V and 5 bases at J, with 8 bases in the middle. The germline gives CDR1 LNHNV, CDR2 YYDKDF (reference sequence). In DNA form, the CDR3 reads TGTGCCACCAGCAGAGCAGGGAATACTGAAGCTTTCTTT. This sequence encodes CATSRAGNTEAFF.

The rearrangement links TRBV10-3 to TRBJ2-1; D gene uncertain. This CDR3 has 13 amino acids. V gave up 10 bases and J gave up 7 bases, with 17 bases separating them. CDR1 is ENHRY, CDR2 SYGVKD, per germline. CDR3 coding DNA: TGTGCCACCGTCGCCGAGCCAAGTAATGAGCAGTTCTTC. Translation gives CATVAEPSNEQFF.

The chain couples TRBV29-1 to TRBJ1-2, with 7 nucleotides matching TRBD1. Germline lookup yields CDR1 SQVTM and CDR2 ANQGSEA. The CDR3 runs 11 residues. The junction had 3 bases not matched to a gene; V was cut back by 3 bases and J by 8 bases. CDR3 in DNA: TGCAGCGTTGACCTGACAGGGGGCTACACCTTC. It encodes CSVDLTGGYTF.

The V and J genes are TRBV5-4 and TRBJ2-4; D perhaps matches TRBD1 (5 bases). From germline, CDR1 is SGHNT and CDR2 YYREEE (reference sequence). CDR3 size: 13 residues. With 5 bases removed from V and 6 bases from J, the gap between germline ends came to 12 bases. CDR3 loop: CASSPGSRNIQYF. The CDR3 DNA follows: TGTGCCAGCAGTCCAGGGTCCAGAAACATTCAGTACTTC.

The chain couples TRBV18 to TRBJ2-3, with 8 positions matching TRBD2. Looked up from germline, CDR1 is KGHSH and CDR2 is LQKENI. V shed 0 bases, J shed 0 bases, and the junction held 5 bases outside the gene matches. CDR3 length equals 17 residues. Written as DNA, the CDR3 is TGTGCCAGCTCACCACCTTTTAGCGGGGATAGCACAGATACGCAGTATTTT. This gives the protein CASSPPFSGDSTDTQYF.

This clone occurred once. The CDR3 DNA sequence: TGTGCCTGGAGCGCAGGACCTTTCAGGGTCCAGCATTTT. This translates into CAWSAGPFRVQHF. V usage is TRBV30 and J usage is TRBJ1-5, with D possibly TRBD1 on 5 matching bases. The germline gives CDR1 GTSNPN, CDR2 SVGIG (reference sequence). Trimming left V 3 bases short and J 12 bases short, with 18 bases between. The CDR3 loop spans 13 amino acids.

J is TRBJ1-4 and V is TRBV9; 10 bases align to TRBD1. The germline V gene has CDR1 SGDLS and CDR2 YYNGEE. V lost 4 bases, J lost 5 bases, and 5 bases stayed unmatched. The CDR3 is made up of 15 amino acids. DNA of the CDR3: TGTGCCAGCAGCCCCGCGGGACAGGGGAATGAAAAACTGTTTTTT. Translated: CASSPAGQGNEKLFF.

This chain joins TRBV2 and TRBJ1-4; 8 bases are shared with TRBD1. Germline V CDR1 and CDR2: SNHLY, FYNNEI. The CDR3 totals 17 residues. The J segment lost 6 bases and the V segment lost 4 bases, leaving 13 bases of the junction unmatched. CDR3: CASSGGDRRVVDEKLFF. The CDR3 coding sequence is TGTGCCAGCAGTGGAGGGGACAGGAGGGTAGTTGATGAAAAACTGTTTTTT.

The chain recombines TRBV12-3 or TRBV12-4 with TRBJ1-1; D is undetermined. The CDR3 spans 13 residues. Between the trimmed V and J ends, which lost 2 bases and 6 bases, there was a span of 10 bases. The CDR3 nucleotides read TGTGCCAGCAGTTTACGGGGATCCCCTGAAGCTTTCTTT. It codes for CASSLRGSPEAFF.

The chain combines TRBV2 with TRBJ2-5, with TRBD2 as a possible D gene (5 bases). Germline-derived CDR1 and CDR2 are SNHLY and FYNNEI. V gave up 4 bases and J gave up 0 bases, with 12 bases separating them. The CDR3 runs to 15 residues. The chain's CDR3 is CASSVEGGYQETQYF. In DNA form, the CDR3 reads TGTGCCAGCAGTGTAGAGGGCGGATACCAAGAGACCCAGTACTTC.

The J gene is TRBJ2-1, the V gene TRBV5-1, with a weak D call TRBD1 (5 bases). The CDR3 loop spans 16 amino acids. V was shortened by 5 bases and J by 0 bases, with 15 bases between the two germline ends. The germline V gene has CDR1 SGHRS and CDR2 YFSETQ. The CDR3 here is CASSFNGHSSYNEQFF. For the CDR3, the DNA is TGCGCCAGCAGTTTCAACGGACACAGCTCCTACAATGAGCAGTTCTTC.

The gene calls are TRBV23-1 and TRBJ1-5; perhaps TRBD1 as D (6 bases). TRBV23-1 is reported as an ORF; its role is uncertain. The ends were cut back, 2 bases at V and 0 bases at J, with 14 bases in the middle. CDR3 length: 17 amino acids. The CDR3 sequence: CASSQMTGTYSNQPQHF. The CDR3 nucleotides are TGCGCCAGCAGTCAAATGACAGGAACGTATAGCAATCAGCCCCAGCATTTT.

The genes are TRBV5-4 and TRBJ2-1; the match to TRBD1 covers 8 bases. This CDR3 is built from 15 residues. V shed 0 bases and J 4 bases; nucleotides not matched to a gene: 3. Germline V gene lookup returns CDR1 SGHNT and CDR2 YYREEE (reference sequence). CDR3 bases: TGTGCCAGCAGCTTGGCCGGGACAGGTTACAATGAGCAGTTCTTC. Its translation is CASSLAGTGYNEQFF.

The chain has TRBV6-5 and TRBJ2-3, with 8 bases identical to TRBD1. V trimming: 6 bases; J trimming: 2 bases; junction bases outside the gene matches: 7. Germline assignment: CDR1 MNHEY and CDR2 SVGAGI. The CDR3 consists of 15 residues. The CDR3 DNA is TGTGCCAGCAGCCCGACAGGGGCGATCACAGATACGCAGTATTTT. Translating it yields CASSPTGAITDTQYF.

This clone has just one count. CDR3 nucleotide sequence: TGTGCCAGCAGTTACTCGGGCAGGGACTATGGCTACACCTTC. Encoded protein: CASSYSGRDYGYTF. The rearrangement joins TRBV6-5 to TRBJ1-2, with D possibly TRBD1 on 5 matching bases. The CDR3 is 14 amino acids. Per the germline V gene, CDR1 is MNHEY and CDR2 is SVGAGI. Trimming cost V 0 bases and J 3 bases, with 8 bases left between them.

The chain has TRBV5-1 and TRBJ1-6; D not certain. V was cut by 4 bases and J by 0 bases, with 11 bases left in between. Germline V CDR1 and CDR2: SGHRS, YFSETQ. The CDR3 is 16 amino acids. The CDR3 region has the DNA TGCGCCAGCAGCCCAAAAGGGAGCTCCTATAATTCACCCCTCCACTTT. Protein product: CASSPKGSSYNSPLHF.

The chain is built from TRBV18 and TRBJ2-3; TRBD2 might be the D (6 bases). The CDR3 has 15 residues. The germline V gene has CDR1 KGHSH and CDR2 LQKENI. Trimming pared 2 bases from V and 4 bases from J, leaving 13 bases between. The CDR3 reads CASSPGSGSPDTQYF. The CDR3 region has the DNA TGTGCCAGCTCACCAGGTTCCGGGAGTCCAGATACGCAGTATTTT.

V and J are TRBV29-1 and TRBJ2-5, with 10 bases identical to TRBD1. The germline CDR1 and CDR2 sequences are SQVTM and ANQGSEA. J gave up 5 bases and V 8 bases, and 8 bases lay outside the gene matches. CDR3 length equals 13 residues. The CDR3 DNA reads as TGCAGCATCGGACAGGGGGGCGGCGAGACCCAGTACTTC. This codes for CSIGQGGGETQYF.

V is TRBV2 and J is TRBJ2-7, with 7 positions matching TRBD1. V was pared by 8 bases and J by 4 bases, with 5 bases of the junction left unmatched. CDR3 length equals 12 residues. CDR1 SNHLY and CDR2 FYNNEI come from the germline V gene. The CDR3 bases are TGTGCCAGCGGACAGGAGCGATACGAGCAGTACTTC. As protein: CASGQERYEQYF.

The J gene is TRBJ2-5, the V gene TRBV10-2, with D possibly matching TRBD2 (5 bases). The V gene lost 8 bases and the J gene lost 7 bases, with 11 bases spanning the gap. The CDR3 consists of 11 residues. CDR1 and CDR2 from the germline V gene are WSHSY and SAAADI. CDR3 in amino acids: CASDHGGTQYF. In DNA, the CDR3 is TGCGCCAGCGACCACGGAGGGACCCAGTACTTC.

This clone was recorded only once. CDR3 residues: CASQTGDEKLFF. The CDR3 DNA reads as TGTGCCAGCCAGACAGGTGATGAAAAACTGTTTTTT. The chain has TRBV28 and TRBJ1-4, with D tentatively TRBD1 (6 bases). This CDR3 spans 12 amino acids. The germline V gene has CDR1 MDHEN and CDR2 SYDVKM. The V end was cut by 8 bases, the J end by 6 bases, with 10 bases between.